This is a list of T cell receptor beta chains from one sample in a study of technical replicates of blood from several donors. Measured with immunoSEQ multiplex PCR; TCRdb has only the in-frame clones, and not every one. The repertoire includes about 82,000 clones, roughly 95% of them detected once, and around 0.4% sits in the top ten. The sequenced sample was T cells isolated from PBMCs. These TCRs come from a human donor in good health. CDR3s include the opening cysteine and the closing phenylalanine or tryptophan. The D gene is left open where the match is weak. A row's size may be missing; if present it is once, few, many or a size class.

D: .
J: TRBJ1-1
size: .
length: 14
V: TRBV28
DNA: TGTGCCAGCAGTAGGGGAGCGGGGAACACTGAAGCTTTCTTT
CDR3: CASSRGAGNTEAFF

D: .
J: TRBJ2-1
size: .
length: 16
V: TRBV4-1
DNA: TGCGCCAGCAGCGTTCCCCATCCGAGCTCCTACAATGAGCAGTTCTTC
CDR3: CASSVPHPSSYNEQFF

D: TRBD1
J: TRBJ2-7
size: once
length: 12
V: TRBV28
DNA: TGTGCCAGCTGGGACAGCTCCTACGAGCAGTACTTC
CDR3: CASWDSSYEQYF

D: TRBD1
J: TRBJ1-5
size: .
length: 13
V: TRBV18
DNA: TGTGCCAGCGCGACAGGGGTAAGGCAGCCCCAGCATTTT
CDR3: CASATGVRQPQHF

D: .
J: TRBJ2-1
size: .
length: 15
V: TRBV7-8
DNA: TGTGCCAGCAGCCCCCCCGACAGCGGGTCGAATGAGCAGTTCTTC
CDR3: CASSPPDSGSNEQFF

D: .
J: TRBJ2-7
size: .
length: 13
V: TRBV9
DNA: TGTGCCAGCAGCGTAGCCAGGGTAAGCGAGCAGTACTTC
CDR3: CASSVARVSEQYF

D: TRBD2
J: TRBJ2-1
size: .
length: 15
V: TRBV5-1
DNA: TGCGCCAGCAGCTTCCGGCTAGCGGGAGGGAATGAGCAGTTCTTC
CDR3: CASSFRLAGGNEQFF

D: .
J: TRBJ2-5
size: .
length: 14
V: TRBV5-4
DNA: TGTGCCAGTTCCAGGTTCCGGGATCAAGAGACCCAGTACTTC
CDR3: CASSRFRDQETQYF

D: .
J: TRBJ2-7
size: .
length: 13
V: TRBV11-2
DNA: TGTGCCAGCAGCTTAGATTCCATTTACGAGCAGTACTTC
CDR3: CASSLDSIYEQYF

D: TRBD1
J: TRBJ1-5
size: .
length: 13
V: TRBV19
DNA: TGTGCCAGTAGTAGGGACAGGTTTCAGCCCCAGCATTTT
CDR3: CASSRDRFQPQHF

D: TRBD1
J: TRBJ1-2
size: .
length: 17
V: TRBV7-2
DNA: TGTGCCAGCAGCTTAGTCCCCAAGGACAGGACTTCTTATGGCTACACCTTC
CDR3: CASSLVPKDRTSYGYTF

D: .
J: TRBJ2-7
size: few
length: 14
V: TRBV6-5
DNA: TGTGCCAGCAGTGAAGACAGGTTTCCCTACGAGCAGTACTTC
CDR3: CASSEDRFPYEQYF

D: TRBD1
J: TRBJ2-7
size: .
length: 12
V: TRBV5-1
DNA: TGCGCCAGCAGCCCCGCAGGGGGCGAGCAGTACTTC
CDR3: CASSPAGGEQYF

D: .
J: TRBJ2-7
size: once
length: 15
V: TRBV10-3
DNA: TGTGCCATCAGTGAGTCCTCAGGTGAGGGCTACGAGCAGTACTTC
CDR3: CAISESSGEGYEQYF

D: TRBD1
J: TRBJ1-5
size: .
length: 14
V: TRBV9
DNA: TGTGCCAGCAGCCCAGGACAGGGAGGACAGCCCCAGCATTTT
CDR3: CASSPGQGGQPQHF

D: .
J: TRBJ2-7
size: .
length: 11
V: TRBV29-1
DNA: TGCAGCGTTGGTCGAACAGGGGAGCAGTACTTC
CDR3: CSVGRTGEQYF

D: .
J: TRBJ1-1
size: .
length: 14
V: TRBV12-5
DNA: TGTGCTAGTGGTCTACAGGTGAGGAACACTGAAGCTTTCTTT
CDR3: CASGLQVRNTEAFF

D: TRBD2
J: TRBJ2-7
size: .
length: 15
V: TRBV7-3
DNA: TGTGCCAGCAGCGAATCCGGTACTAGCGGCTACGAGCAGTACTTC
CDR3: CASSESGTSGYEQYF

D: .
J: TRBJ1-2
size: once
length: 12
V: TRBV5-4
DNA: TGTGCCAGCAGCCCCGGTCCCCCTGGCTACACCTTC
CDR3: CASSPGPPGYTF

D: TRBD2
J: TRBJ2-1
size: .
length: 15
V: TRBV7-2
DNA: TGTGCCAGCAGCTTATTTGCGGGAGAAAACAATGAGCAGTTCTTC
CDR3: CASSLFAGENNEQFF

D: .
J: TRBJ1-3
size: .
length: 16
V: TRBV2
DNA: TGTGCCAGCAGTCTTAACCGAGGCAGCTCTGGAAACACCATATATTTT
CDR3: CASSLNRGSSGNTIYF

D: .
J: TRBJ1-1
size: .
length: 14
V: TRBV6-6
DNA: TGTGCCAGCAGTTACTCGAACTTGAACACTGAAGCTTTCTTT
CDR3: CASSYSNLNTEAFF

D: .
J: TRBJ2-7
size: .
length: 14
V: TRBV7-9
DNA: TGTGCCAGCAGCTTAGGTCCGGGATCCTACGAGCAGTACTTC
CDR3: CASSLGPGSYEQYF

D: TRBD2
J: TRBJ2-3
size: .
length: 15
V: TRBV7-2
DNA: TGTGCCAGCAGCTTAGGGACTAGCCTTACAGATACGCAGTATTTT
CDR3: CASSLGTSLTDTQYF

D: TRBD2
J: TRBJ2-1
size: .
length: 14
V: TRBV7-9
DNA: TGTGCCAGTCCCTTAGCTAGCGGGAGCTATGAGCAGTTCTTC
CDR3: CASPLASGSYEQFF

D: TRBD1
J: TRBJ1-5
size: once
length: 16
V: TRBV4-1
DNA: TGCGCCAGCAGCCAAGAAACGGGACAGGGGTATCAGCCCCAGCATTTT
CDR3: CASSQETGQGYQPQHF

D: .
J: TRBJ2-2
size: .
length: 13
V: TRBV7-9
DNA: TGTGCCAGCAGCTTAGAGAGCACCGGGGAGCTGTTTTTT
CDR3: CASSLESTGELFF

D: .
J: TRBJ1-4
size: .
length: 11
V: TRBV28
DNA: TGTGCCAGCAGGGGGAGTGAAAAACTGTTTTTT
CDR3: CASRGSEKLFF

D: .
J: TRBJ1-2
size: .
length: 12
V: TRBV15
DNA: TGTGCCACCAGCAGGGGGGCCTATGGCTACACCTTC
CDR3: CATSRGAYGYTF

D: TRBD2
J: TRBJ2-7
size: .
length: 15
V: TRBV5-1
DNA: TGCGCCAGCAGCTTGGTTAGCGGGAGATTATACGAGCAGTACTTC
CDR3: CASSLVSGRLYEQYF

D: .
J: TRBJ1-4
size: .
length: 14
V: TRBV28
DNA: TGTGCCAGCAGCCTCGAGGGATCTCGTGAAAAACTGTTTTTT
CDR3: CASSLEGSREKLFF

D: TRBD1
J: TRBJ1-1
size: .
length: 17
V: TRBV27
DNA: TGTGCCAGCAGTACTGGGGGCAGGGGGCTATGGAACACTGAAGCTTTCTTT
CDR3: CASSTGGRGLWNTEAFF

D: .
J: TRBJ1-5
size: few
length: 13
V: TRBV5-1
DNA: TGCGCCAGCAGCTTCGAGGGCAATCAGCCCCAGCATTTT
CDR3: CASSFEGNQPQHF

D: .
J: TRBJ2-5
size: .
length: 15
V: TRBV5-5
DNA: TGTGCCAGCAGCTTGGTGACAGGGAGGCAAGAGACCCAGTACTTC
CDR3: CASSLVTGRQETQYF

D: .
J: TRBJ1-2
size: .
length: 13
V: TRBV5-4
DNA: TGTGCCAGCAGCCCAGGGGTCTCCTATGGCTACACCTTC
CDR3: CASSPGVSYGYTF

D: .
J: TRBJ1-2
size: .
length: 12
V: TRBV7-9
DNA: TGTGCCAGCAGCTTAGACAGGGATGGCTACACCTTC
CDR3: CASSLDRDGYTF

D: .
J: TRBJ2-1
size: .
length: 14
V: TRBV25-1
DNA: TGTGCCAGCAGTGTTGTCACACTAGACAATGAGCAGTTCTTC
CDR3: CASSVVTLDNEQFF

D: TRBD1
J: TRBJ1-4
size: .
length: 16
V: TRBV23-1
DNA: TGCGCCAGCACCTGGGACAGGGTAAGGACTAATGAAAAACTGTTTTTT
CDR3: CASTWDRVRTNEKLFF

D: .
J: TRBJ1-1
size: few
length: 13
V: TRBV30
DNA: TGTGCCTGGAGTGCGACAGAGAACACTGAAGCTTTCTTT
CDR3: CAWSATENTEAFF

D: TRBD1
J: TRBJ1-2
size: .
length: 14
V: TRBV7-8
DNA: TGTGCCAGCAGCCTAATAACAGGGGACTATGGCTACACCTTC
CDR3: CASSLITGDYGYTF

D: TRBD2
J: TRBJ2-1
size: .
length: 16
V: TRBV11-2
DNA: TGTGCCAGCAGCCTACGGCTAGCGGGAGGGATAAATGAGCAGTTCTTC
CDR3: CASSLRLAGGINEQFF

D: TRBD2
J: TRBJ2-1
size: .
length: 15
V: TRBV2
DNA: TGTGCCAGCAGTCGAAGCGGGAACCCCTACAATGAGCAGTTCTTC
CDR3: CASSRSGNPYNEQFF

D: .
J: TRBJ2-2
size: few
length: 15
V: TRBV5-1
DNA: TGCGCCAGCAGCTTGGGACAGCGTCTCACCGGGGAGCTGTTTTTT
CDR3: CASSLGQRLTGELFF

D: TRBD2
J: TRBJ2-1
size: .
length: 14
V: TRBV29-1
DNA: TGCAGCGTTGAACCTAGCGGGAGAGGGAATGAGCAGTTCTTC
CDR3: CSVEPSGRGNEQFF